The clone carrying this T cell receptor (beta chain) is a singleton in its sample. This sample is part of a study of blood T cell repertoires in COVID-19. Study background: The United States, Italy and Spain provided the acute and convalescent COVID-19 samples. The analysed material was cDNA or gDNA that came from T cells, B-cell-depleted T cells, or PBMCs.

Method: immunoSEQ multiplex PCR; TCRdb's copy keeps in-frame clones and lacks some. This table has 30,000 to 40,000 clones, around 90% appearing once. The germline gives CDR1 MDHEN, CDR2 SYDVKM. V lost 6 bases to trimming and J lost 8 bases; unmatched junction nucleotides: 14. The CDR3 contains 16 residues. Sequences were obtained from peripheral blood. This chain uses TRBV28 with TRBJ2-1; TRBD2 aligns across 9 bases. The clonotype comes from a man in his 60s with active COVID-19. Here the CDR3 DNA reads TGTGCCAGCAGGGCTGGCGGGGCTAGCGGGATTCATGAGCAGTTCTTC. Its translation: CASRAGGASGIHEQFF. Filled out from reference TRBV28 and TRBJ2-1, the complete variable domain reads DVKVTQSSRYLVKRTGEKVFLECVQDMDHENMFWYRQDPGLGLRLIYFSYDVKMKEKGDIPEGYSVSREKKERFSLILESASTNQTSMYLCASRAGGASGIHEQFFGPGTRLTVL.